This entry lists 8 T cell receptor beta chains sequenced from one sample in a study of CD8 T cells in ankylosing spondylitis. Notes on the study in general: Seemingly distinctive of ankylosing spondylitis blood was a TCR beta motif formed by eight highly homologous variants.

Each CDR3 protein gets one entry after TCRdb re-called the 5' RACE reads with MiXCR. The sample yields approximately 440,000 distinct CDR3 sequences, roughly 17% seen once. These TCRs' antigens remain unknown. Sequencing was done on a sample of blood, either unsorted or a sorted T cell fraction (not recorded which). The receptor source for this set is a male donor with ankylosing spondylitis.

The J gene is TRBJ2-5, the V gene TRBV20-1; 8 nucleotides line up with TRBD2. Trimming cost V 3 bases and J 4 bases; bases outside gene matches: 1. CDR1 and CDR2 from the germline V gene are DFQATT and SNEGSKA (reference sequence). This CDR3 is 12 amino acids long. The CDR3 loop reads CSASGRAETQYF. CDR3 sequence (DNA): TGCAGTGCTAGCGGGAGGGCAGAGACCCAGTACTTC.

Only a few counts were recorded for this clonotype. The rearrangement uses TRBV4-1 and TRBJ2-1; a weak D match, TRBD2 (5 bases). V dropped 4 bases and J dropped 5 bases, with 12 bases sitting between them. From germline, CDR1 is MGHRA and CDR2 YSYEKL. This CDR3 region has 14 residues. CDR3 sequence: CASSRSGMDNEQFF. CDR3 in DNA: TGCGCCAGCAGCCGCTCCGGGATGGACAATGAGCAGTTCTTC.

This clonotype was observed a handful of times. V and J are TRBV20-1 and TRBJ2-7; 10 nucleotides line up with TRBD2. CDR1 DFQATT and CDR2 SNEGSKA come from the germline V gene (reference sequence). The CDR3 has 15 residues. V was clipped by 0 bases and J by 4 bases; unmatched bases: 6. CDR3 nucleotide sequence: TGCAGTGCTAGAGATCTTCAGACTAGCGGGTACGAGCAGTACTTC. As protein: CSARDLQTSGYEQYF.

In this sample, this clonotype turned up many times. This rearrangement joins TRBV12-3 or TRBV12-4 to TRBJ2-3; TRBD2 aligns across 11 bases. The CDR3 covers 15 residues. The V gene end was trimmed by 8 bases and the J gene end by 6 bases; junction bases not matched to a gene: 10. This CDR3 is CASRPTSGEGDTQYF. The CDR3 DNA reads as TGTGCCAGCCGACCGACTAGCGGGGAGGGGGATACGCAGTATTTT.

This clonotype was seen more than once but under ten times. The rearrangement links TRBV20-1 to TRBJ1-5; the match to TRBD1 covers 9 bases. V trimming: 6 bases; J trimming: 2 bases; junction bases outside the gene matches: 8. The CDR3 sequence is 15 residues long. Germline V gene sequence: CDR1 DFQATT, CDR2 SNEGSKA (reference sequence). CDR3 in DNA: TGCAGTGCAAAACAGGGGGCGCGAGGCAATCAGCCCCAGCATTTT. Its protein product is CSAKQGARGNQPQHF.

The V and J genes are TRBV2 and TRBJ2-7; the D gene is possibly TRBD1 (5 bases). V was shortened by 6 bases and J by 2 bases, with 17 bases between the two germline ends. There are 15 residues in the CDR3. The germline gives CDR1 SNHLY, CDR2 FYNNEI. In DNA, the CDR3 is TGTGCCAGCAGGGGGCAGCCGACAATAACCTACGAGCAGTACTTC. Amino acids: CASRGQPTITYEQYF.

This clonotype was found a few times. V and J are TRBV28 and TRBJ1-2; 9 bases align to TRBD1. The trim removed 7 bases at V and 8 bases at J, leaving 11 bases unmatched. Germline values: CDR1 MDHEN, CDR2 SYDVKM. CDR3 length: 14 residues. This CDR3 is CASTLRTGVPGYTF. CDR3 coding DNA: TGTGCCAGCACCTTACGGACAGGGGTGCCCGGCTACACCTTC.

This chain connects TRBV5-5 to TRBJ1-5; D is ambiguous. The CDR3 extends over 15 amino acids. Germline values: CDR1 SGHKS, CDR2 YYEKEE (reference sequence). V shed 5 bases and J shed 0 bases, with 12 bases lying between them. The CDR3 region is CASRREGNSNQPQHF. The DNA for the CDR3 is TGTGCCAGCAGACGAGAGGGTAATAGCAATCAGCCCCAGCATTTT.